The present T cell receptor beta chain was sequenced within a study of Ad26.COV2.S vaccination and SARS-CoV-2 variants. Assay used: immunoSEQ multiplex PCR; TCRdb lists only in-frame clones, some missing. In the table there are more than 150,000 clones, approximately 88% of which are singletons. CDR3 length: 15 amino acids. The V gene lost 6 bases and the J gene lost 7 bases, with 19 bases spanning the gap. CDR1 and CDR2 (germline): SEHNR, FQNEAQ (reference sequence). This clone has just a few counts. The chain employs TRBV7-9 and TRBJ2-1; D remains ambiguous. Sequenced here: peripheral blood, sampled after recovery from COVID-19. The source is a human donor who had recovered from COVID-19. CDR3 sequence (DNA): TGTGCCAGCAGTCCCAGGATAGGCTGGCGGAATGAGCAGTTCTTC. Translation: CASSPRIGWRNEQFF.